A selection of T cell receptor beta chains follows, all from one sample in a study of tumor and adjacent non-tumor tissue in lung cancer. Using its own MiXCR run on the multiplex PCR reads, TCRdb lists one record per CDR3 protein. Among about 93,000 distinct CDR3 sequences, 61% were seen once, and the ten largest hold roughly 15%. Sequences were obtained from lung tumor tissue. The receptor source for this set is a man between 65 and 80 years old with non-small cell lung cancer. The CDR3 runs from the conserved cysteine through the conserved F or W. The order of the fields is CDR3 protein, CDR3 DNA, V gene, J gene, clone size, D gene. A D gene is named only where the DNA matches it firmly. Not every row has a clone size; where given, it reads once, few, many or a size class.

cdr3_aa: CASNYVTEYNEQFF; cdr3_nt: TGTGCTAGCAACTATGTGACGGAATACAATGAGCAGTTCTTC; v_call: TRBV7-9; j_call: TRBJ2-1; clone_size: .; d_call: .
cdr3_aa: CASSPVVAGGGEQFF; cdr3_nt: TGTGCCAGCAGCCCCGTGGTAGCGGGGGGGGGAGAGCAGTTCTTC; v_call: TRBV12-3/TRBV12-4; j_call: TRBJ2-1; clone_size: many; d_call: TRBD2
cdr3_aa: CASSQGKGYKQYF; cdr3_nt: TGTGCCAGCAGCCAAGGAAAAGGCTACAAGCAGTATTTC; v_call: TRBV4-2; j_call: TRBJ2-7; clone_size: .; d_call: .
cdr3_aa: CASSQDMAGANVLTF; cdr3_nt: TGTGCCAGCAGTCAGGACATGGCAGGGGCCAACGTCCTGACTTTC; v_call: TRBV6-5; j_call: TRBJ2-6; clone_size: .; d_call: .
cdr3_aa: CVSSSARAGKQYF; cdr3_nt: TGTGTCAGCAGCAGTGCTCGGGCGGGCAAGCAGTACTTC; v_call: TRBV9; j_call: TRBJ2-7; clone_size: .; d_call: .
cdr3_aa: CASSYSGTGTDTQYF; cdr3_nt: TGTGCCAGCAGTTACTCCGGGACAGGAACAGATACGCAGTATTTT; v_call: TRBV6-2/TRBV6-3; j_call: TRBJ2-3; clone_size: many; d_call: TRBD1
cdr3_aa: CANSPGTGSSYKQYF; cdr3_nt: TGTGCCAACAGCCCGGGGACAGGGTCCTCCTACAAGCAGTACTTC; v_call: TRBV5-4; j_call: TRBJ2-7; clone_size: .; d_call: TRBD1
cdr3_aa: CASSPSTGIGEAFF; cdr3_nt: TGTGCCAGCAGTCCGTCGACCGGGATAGGTGAAGCTTTCTTT; v_call: TRBV12-3/TRBV12-4; j_call: TRBJ1-1; clone_size: once; d_call: .
cdr3_aa: CASSPNWDSTEAFF; cdr3_nt: TGTGCCAGCAGCCCTAACTGGGACAGCACTGAAGCTTTCTTT; v_call: TRBV12-3/TRBV12-4; j_call: TRBJ1-1; clone_size: many; d_call: TRBD1
cdr3_aa: CASSFHRRNSHLNF; cdr3_nt: TGTGCCAGCAGTTTCCACAGGCGGAATTCACACCTCAACTTT; v_call: TRBV28; j_call: TRBJ1-6; clone_size: .; d_call: .
cdr3_aa: CASRDGGLNYEQYF; cdr3_nt: TGTGCCAGCAGGGACGGAGGCCTCAACTACGAGCAGTACTTC; v_call: TRBV6-1; j_call: TRBJ2-7; clone_size: many; d_call: .
cdr3_aa: CASSLEGQGGYEQYF; cdr3_nt: TGCGCCAGCAGCTTGGAAGGTCAGGGGGGCTACGAGCAGTACTTC; v_call: TRBV5-1; j_call: TRBJ2-7; clone_size: many; d_call: .
cdr3_aa: CASTIYWDSPLHF; cdr3_nt: TGCGCCAGCACCATCTATTGGGATTCACCCCTCCACTTT; v_call: TRBV28; j_call: TRBJ1-6; clone_size: .; d_call: .
cdr3_aa: CASSGQGAAGELPF; cdr3_nt: TGTGCCAGCAGTGGGCAGGGAGCCGCCGGGGAGCTGCCTTTT; v_call: TRBV6-5; j_call: TRBJ2-2; clone_size: .; d_call: .
cdr3_aa: CTSSLGPAWTSGREQFF; cdr3_nt: TGTACCAGCAGCCTAGGCCCCGCCTGGACCAGCGGGAGGGAGCAGTTCTTC; v_call: TRBV11-3; j_call: TRBJ2-1; clone_size: .; d_call: TRBD2
cdr3_aa: CANSPQGRNTDTQYF; cdr3_nt: TGTGCCAACAGCCCCCAGGGACGGAACACAGATACGCAGTATTTT; v_call: TRBV6-5; j_call: TRBJ2-3; clone_size: .; d_call: .
cdr3_aa: CSALRQGDDNEQFF; cdr3_nt: TGCAGTGCCCTAAGACAGGGGGATGACAATGAGCAGTTCTTC; v_call: TRBV20-1; j_call: TRBJ2-1; clone_size: few; d_call: TRBD1
cdr3_aa: CASSASASSYNEQFF; cdr3_nt: TGTGCCAGCAGTGCTAGTGCGAGCTCCTACAATGAGCAGTTCTTC; v_call: TRBV6-4; j_call: TRBJ2-1; clone_size: many; d_call: .
cdr3_aa: CASNTLGGAGTDAFF; cdr3_nt: TGTGCAAGCAACACCCTGGGGGGCGCAGGCACTGACGCTTTCTTT; v_call: TRBV6-1; j_call: TRBJ1-1; clone_size: .; d_call: .
cdr3_aa: CASSRVGPPGAQHF; cdr3_nt: TGTGCCAGCTCCCGGGTAGGCCCCCCTGGGGCCCAGCATTTT; v_call: TRBV6-1; j_call: TRBJ1-5; clone_size: many; d_call: .
cdr3_aa: CVSGLRDRGDEQYF; cdr3_nt: TGTGTCAGCGGCTTGCGGGACAGGGGCGACGAGCAGTACTTC; v_call: TRBV11-2; j_call: TRBJ2-7; clone_size: .; d_call: TRBD1
cdr3_aa: CASNLLGMAGANVLTF; cdr3_nt: TGTGCCAGCAACTTGTTGGGGATGGCCGGGGCCAACGTCCTGACTTTC; v_call: TRBV11-3; j_call: TRBJ2-6; clone_size: few; d_call: .
cdr3_aa: CASSSSAGTQYF; cdr3_nt: TGTGCCAGTAGCAGTTCCGCGGGGACCCAGTACTTC; v_call: TRBV5-5; j_call: TRBJ2-5; clone_size: few; d_call: .
cdr3_aa: CSVGIGSNTGELFF; cdr3_nt: TGCAGCGTTGGAATCGGTTCCAACACCGGGGAGCTGTTTTTT; v_call: TRBV29-1; j_call: TRBJ2-2; clone_size: many; d_call: .
cdr3_aa: CASSFTGTLNTGELFF; cdr3_nt: TGTGCCAGCAGCTTTACCGGGACACTAAACACCGGGGAGCTGTTTTTT; v_call: TRBV7-9; j_call: TRBJ2-2; clone_size: .; d_call: .
cdr3_aa: CSTFSGLGSYNEQFF; cdr3_nt: TGCAGTACCTTTAGTGGACTGGGCTCCTACAATGAGCAGTTCTTC; v_call: TRBV20-1; j_call: TRBJ2-1; clone_size: .; d_call: .
cdr3_aa: CASSTLGTVEGETQCF; cdr3_nt: TGTGCCAGCAGCACCCTGGGGACAGTCGAGGGGGAGACCCAGTGCTTC; v_call: TRBV2; j_call: TRBJ2-5; clone_size: .; d_call: TRBD1
cdr3_aa: CASSPLNIGKLFF; cdr3_nt: TGTGCCAGCAGTCCCTTGAACATCGGGAAGCTATTTTTT; v_call: TRBV11-3; j_call: TRBJ2-2; clone_size: .; d_call: .
cdr3_aa: CTCSQDRGAQPQHF; cdr3_nt: TGTACCTGCAGCCAAGATAGGGGCGCCCAGCCCCAGCATTTT; v_call: TRBV4-2; j_call: TRBJ1-5; clone_size: .; d_call: .
cdr3_aa: CASTPAIDSGLEQFF; cdr3_nt: TGTGCCAGCACCCCCGCGATAGATTCGGGTCTTGAGCAGTTCTTC; v_call: TRBV6-1; j_call: TRBJ2-1; clone_size: many; d_call: .
cdr3_aa: CASRQISPMVYGYTF; cdr3_nt: TGCGCCAGCAGACAAATTTCTCCAATGGTTTATGGCTACACCTTC; v_call: TRBV4-1; j_call: TRBJ1-2; clone_size: .; d_call: .
cdr3_aa: CSAREDQGPYEQYF; cdr3_nt: TGCAGTGCAAGAGAGGACCAGGGACCCTACGAGCAGTACTTC; v_call: TRBV20-1; j_call: TRBJ2-7; clone_size: .; d_call: .
cdr3_aa: CASSNLAGGTQEKVQYF; cdr3_nt: TGTGCCAGCAGCAACCTAGCGGGGGGGACCCAAGAGAAGGTCCAGTACTTC; v_call: TRBV7-9; j_call: TRBJ2-5; clone_size: .; d_call: TRBD2
cdr3_aa: CASSNPGTGIYEQYF; cdr3_nt: TGTGCCAGCAGTAACCCCGGGACAGGGATTTACGAGCAGTACTTC; v_call: TRBV6-1; j_call: TRBJ2-7; clone_size: many; d_call: TRBD1
cdr3_aa: CASSLENSGNNIYF; cdr3_nt: TGTGCCAGCAGTTTAGAGAACTCTGGAAACAACATATATTTT; v_call: TRBV28; j_call: TRBJ1-3; clone_size: .; d_call: .
cdr3_aa: CTSSDYGGNTGELFF; cdr3_nt: TGTACCAGCAGTGACTACGGGGGGAACACCGGGGAGCTGTTTTTT; v_call: TRBV6-4; j_call: TRBJ2-2; clone_size: once; d_call: .
cdr3_aa: CASITPGTGSYEQYF; cdr3_nt: TGTGCCAGCATCACCCCCGGGACTGGGAGCTACGAGCAGTACTTC; v_call: TRBV6-2/TRBV6-3; j_call: TRBJ2-7; clone_size: .; d_call: .
cdr3_aa: CASSLSGGKAQHF; cdr3_nt: TGTGCCAGCAGCCTGAGCGGTGGCAAGGCCCAGCATTTT; v_call: TRBV11-1; j_call: TRBJ1-5; clone_size: .; d_call: .
cdr3_aa: CTSSLEGRSELYF; cdr3_nt: TGTACCAGCAGCTTGGAGGGCCGGTCGGAGCTGTACTTC; v_call: TRBV11-3; j_call: TRBJ2-7; clone_size: .; d_call: .
cdr3_aa: CASSRSGTGLFPDTQYF; cdr3_nt: TGTGCCAGCAGTAGATCCGGGACCGGGTTGTTCCCAGATACGCAGTATTTT; v_call: TRBV6-5; j_call: TRBJ2-3; clone_size: .; d_call: .
cdr3_aa: CAGSAPGQPCTF; cdr3_nt: TGTGCCGGCAGTGCCCCGGGACAGCCCTGCACCTTC; v_call: TRBV6-6; j_call: TRBJ1-2; clone_size: .; d_call: TRBD1
cdr3_aa: CATRWTSGAETQYF; cdr3_nt: TGTGCCACCAGATGGACTAGCGGGGCGGAGACTCAGTACTTC; v_call: TRBV11-2; j_call: TRBJ2-5; clone_size: .; d_call: TRBD2
cdr3_aa: CASNLQGQGLTEALF; cdr3_nt: TGTGCCAGCAACTTACAGGGACAGGGCTTAACTGAAGCTTTATTT; v_call: TRBV7-9; j_call: TRBJ1-1; clone_size: .; d_call: TRBD1
cdr3_aa: CSAGPLQDPETEAFF; cdr3_nt: TGCAGTGCTGGTCCCCTCCAAGACCCCGAGACTGAAGCTTTCTTT; v_call: TRBV20-1; j_call: TRBJ1-1; clone_size: .; d_call: .
cdr3_aa: CASSLEWPPYNEQFF; cdr3_nt: TGTGCCAGCAGTCTTGAGTGGCCGCCCTACAATGAGCAGTTCTTC; v_call: TRBV28; j_call: TRBJ2-1; clone_size: .; d_call: .
cdr3_aa: CASSYTGYSYTF; cdr3_nt: TGTGCCAGCAGTTACACTGGCTATAGCTACACCTTC; v_call: TRBV28; j_call: TRBJ1-2; clone_size: .; d_call: .
cdr3_aa: CASRRIGGNYGYTF; cdr3_nt: TGTGCCAGCAGACGAATAGGGGGTAACTATGGCTACACCTTT; v_call: TRBV6-5; j_call: TRBJ1-2; clone_size: .; d_call: .
cdr3_aa: CSVRQGDQQYF; cdr3_nt: TGCAGCGTTCGACAGGGGGACCAGCAGTACTTC; v_call: TRBV29-1; j_call: TRBJ2-7; clone_size: many; d_call: TRBD1
cdr3_aa: CASSFVTATNSPLHF; cdr3_nt: TGCGCCAGCAGCTTTGTGACAGCTACTAATTCACCCCTCCACTTT; v_call: TRBV5-1; j_call: TRBJ1-6; clone_size: many; d_call: .
cdr3_aa: CASNIYWTGVLSTGELFF; cdr3_nt: TGTGCCAGCAACATATACTGGACAGGGGTCCTGAGCACCGGGGAGCTGTTTTTT; v_call: TRBV11-2; j_call: TRBJ2-2; clone_size: .; d_call: TRBD1
cdr3_aa: CASSIGVGGPKTGELFF; cdr3_nt: TGTGCCAGCAGCATAGGGGTGGGAGGGCCGAAAACCGGGGAGCTGTTTTTT; v_call: TRBV11-3; j_call: TRBJ2-2; clone_size: many; d_call: TRBD2
cdr3_aa: CASTSQDTGELFF; cdr3_nt: TGTGCCAGTACTTCCCAAGACACCGGGGAGCTGTTTTTT; v_call: TRBV28; j_call: TRBJ2-2; clone_size: .; d_call: .
cdr3_aa: CSARGLAITYEQYF; cdr3_nt: TGCAGTGCAAGGGGATTAGCGATCACCTACGAGCAGTACTTC; v_call: TRBV20-1; j_call: TRBJ2-7; clone_size: .; d_call: .
cdr3_aa: CASSLDSTVEYF; cdr3_nt: TGTGCCAGCAGCTTGGACAGCACCGTTGAGTATTTT; v_call: TRBV5-6; j_call: TRBJ2-3; clone_size: many; d_call: .
cdr3_aa: CASSPRGSLNEQYF; cdr3_nt: TGTGCCAGCAGTCCGCGGGGTTCATTGAACGAGCAGTACTTC; v_call: TRBV6-2/TRBV6-3; j_call: TRBJ2-7; clone_size: few; d_call: .
cdr3_aa: CVGSLTLPAGANVLTF; cdr3_nt: TGTGTCGGCAGTTTAACCCTCCCGGCTGGGGCCAACGTCCTGACTTTC; v_call: TRBV12-3/TRBV12-4; j_call: TRBJ2-6; clone_size: .; d_call: .
cdr3_aa: CSARGGLAGLSSYNEQFF; cdr3_nt: TGCAGTGCTAGAGGCGGACTAGCGGGCTTGAGCTCCTACAATGAGCAGTTCTTC; v_call: TRBV20-1; j_call: TRBJ2-1; clone_size: few; d_call: TRBD2
cdr3_aa: CTSSQDSFSYNEQFF; cdr3_nt: TGCACCAGCAGCCAAGACAGCTTCTCCTACAATGAGCAGTTCTTC; v_call: TRBV1; j_call: TRBJ2-1; clone_size: many; d_call: .
cdr3_aa: CTNPPDINTGELFF; cdr3_nt: TGTACCAACCCCCCAGACATTAACACCGGGGAGCTGTTTTTT; v_call: TRBV7-9; j_call: TRBJ2-2; clone_size: .; d_call: .
cdr3_aa: CASSAGQGLANTQCF; cdr3_nt: TGTGCCAGCAGTGCTGGTCAGGGCTTAGCAAATACGCAGTGTTTT; v_call: TRBV11-2; j_call: TRBJ2-3; clone_size: .; d_call: .